The 28 T cell receptor beta chains below all came from one sample that was sequenced in a study of control samples from healthy donors and cancer patients. Here immunoSEQ multiplex PCR was the method, and the copy in TCRdb shows in-frame clones only, minus some. This table holds about 120,000 clones, roughly 90% found once. The sample was blood. These receptors were obtained from a man aged 18-30 years in good health.

Only one count was recorded for this clone. This rearrangement joins TRBV10-3 to TRBJ1-2, with D maybe TRBD1 (5 bases). CDR3 length: 14 amino acids. The ends were cut back, 3 bases at V and 6 bases at J, with 14 bases in the middle. CDR1 is ENHRY, CDR2 SYGVKD, per germline. CDR3 DNA: TGTGCCATCAGTGATGCGCAGGGTAGGGATGGCTACACCTTC. Translating gives CAISDAQGRDGYTF.

V and J are TRBV4-3 and TRBJ2-7, with D unclear. Between the trimmed V and J ends, which lost 1 base and 6 bases, there was a span of 16 bases. The CDR3 runs 15 residues. The germline CDR1 and CDR2 sequences are LGHNA and YSLEER. The CDR3, as DNA: TGCGCCAGCAGCCAAGTCACAGCGCCTGCCTCCGAGCAGTACTTC. It is translated as CASSQVTAPASEQYF.

This sequence joins TRBV20-1 and TRBJ2-7; D unresolved. Trimming took off 6 bases at V and 3 bases at J, with 6 bases between the two ends. The CDR3 contains 10 residues. Germline V gives CDR1 DFQATT, CDR2 SNEGSKA (reference sequence). The CDR3, as DNA: TGCAGTGCGCCATACTACGAGCAGTACTTC. Its protein product is CSAPYYEQYF.

The genes are TRBV13 and TRBJ1-1; no clear D. V lost 2 bases, J lost 5 bases, and 6 bases lay in between. The CDR3 runs 12 residues. The germline CDR1 and CDR2 sequences are PRHDT and FYEKMQ (reference sequence). In DNA, the CDR3 is TGTGCCAGCAGCTTAATCGGGACTGAAGCTTTCTTT. Its translation: CASSLIGTEAFF.

This rearrangement joins TRBV7-6 to TRBJ2-3; 10 nucleotides agree with TRBD2. CDR3 size: 16 residues. From germline, CDR1 is SGHVS and CDR2 FNYEAQ. The V and J ends lost 4 bases and 4 bases, in that order; junction bases with no gene match: 8. This CDR3 reads CASSSSGTSVADTQYF. In DNA form, the CDR3 reads TGTGCCAGCAGCTCCTCCGGGACTAGCGTTGCAGATACGCAGTATTTT. The full variable domain, in which reference TRBV7-6 and TRBJ2-3 provide the parts outside the CDR3, is GAGVSQSPRYKVTKRGQDVALRCDPISGHVSLYWYRQALGQGPEFLTYFNYEAQQDKSGLPNDRFSAERPEGSISTLTIQRTEQRDSAMYRCASSSSGTSVADTQYFGPGTRLTVL.

The chain joins TRBV5-6 to TRBJ2-6; no definite D call. The germline V and J ends were trimmed by 4 bases and 2 bases, with 10 bases remaining between them. Germline assignment: CDR1 SGHDT and CDR2 YYEEEE. The CDR3 is 15 amino acids. CDR3 protein: CASSTVNAGANVLTF. The CDR3, as DNA: TGTGCCAGCAGCACCGTCAACGCTGGGGCCAACGTCCTGACTTTC.

The gene calls are TRBV7-3 and TRBJ2-1; 8 bases align to TRBD2. Trimming removed 5 bases from V and 1 base from J; junction bases left unmatched: 13. This CDR3 has 18 residues. The germline CDR1 and CDR2 sequences are SGHTA and FQGTGA. In DNA, the CDR3 is TGTGCCAGCAGCAGCCCGGGCCTAGCGGGCGGATCCTACAATGAGCAGTTCTTC. It yields the protein CASSSPGLAGGSYNEQFF.

CDR3 coding DNA: TGTGCCAGCATTCGAGGGACTAGCGGGAACACCGGGGAGCTGTTTTTT. As protein: CASIRGTSGNTGELFF. The chain combines TRBV9 with TRBJ2-2; 11 bases line up with TRBD2. CDR1 is SGDLS and CDR2 is YYNGEE in the germline V gene. CDR3 size: 16 residues. V trimming: 6 bases; J trimming: 1 base; junction bases outside the gene matches: 5.

V and J are TRBV6-2 or TRBV6-3 and TRBJ2-7; tentatively, D is TRBD1 (6 bases). In germline, CDR1 is MNHEY, CDR2 SVGEGT. Trimming left V 6 bases short and J 2 bases short, with 17 bases between. The CDR3 contains 15 residues. CDR3 sequence: CASSRLRTATYEQYF. The CDR3 DNA reads as TGTGCCAGCAGCCGACTCCGGACAGCTACCTACGAGCAGTACTTC.

This rearrangement joins TRBV10-3 to TRBJ1-4; D call uncertain. V was clipped by 5 bases and J by 3 bases, with 13 bases between them. In germline, CDR1 is ENHRY, CDR2 SYGVKD. The CDR3 has 15 residues. This CDR3 is CAISRTADPNEKLFF. For the CDR3, the DNA is TGTGCCATCAGTAGAACGGCGGACCCTAATGAAAAACTGTTTTTT.

The chain combines TRBV27 with TRBJ2-1, with 10 bases that match TRBD1. Trimming took 1 base from V and 8 from J; bases not matched to a gene: 5. CDR1 MNHEY and CDR2 SMNVEV come from the germline V gene (reference sequence). This CDR3 region has 15 residues. In DNA, the CDR3 is TGTGCCAGCAGTTTATTCGGGACAGGGGACGATGAGCAGTTCTTC. It specifies CASSLFGTGDDEQFF.

This sequence joins TRBV5-6 and TRBJ2-3; 9 bases fit TRBD2. Germline CDR1 SGHDT, CDR2 YYEEEE. This CDR3 spans 17 amino acids. Unmatched junction bases numbered 11, after V lost 6 bases and J lost 0 bases. The CDR3 reads CASNQRASGASTDTQYF. The CDR3 DNA follows: TGTGCCAGCAATCAGCGGGCTAGCGGGGCTAGCACAGATACGCAGTATTTT.

The gene calls are TRBV24-1 and TRBJ1-4, with D perhaps matching TRBD1 (5 bases). Germline V lookup: CDR1 KGHDR, CDR2 SFDVKD. V gave up 4 bases and J gave up 5 bases, with 16 bases separating them. This CDR3 spans 16 amino acids. CDR3 residues: CATSDPPRDGNEKLFF. The CDR3 region has the DNA TGTGCCACCAGTGACCCTCCCCGGGACGGGAATGAAAAACTGTTTTTT.

The chain recombines TRBV24-1 with TRBJ2-1; TRBD2 agrees at 9 bases. V shed 4 bases and J 6 bases; nucleotides not matched to a gene: 9. Germline V gene sequence: CDR1 KGHDR, CDR2 SFDVKD. The length of the CDR3 is 16 residues. The CDR3 DNA reads TGTGCCACCAGTGAGCGAAGCGGGAGGACGGGCAATGAGCAGTTCTTC. Its protein is CATSERSGRTGNEQFF.

The rearrangement joins TRBV20-1 to TRBJ2-3; no clear D gene. CDR3 length: 11 amino acids. V lost 3 bases, J lost 3 bases, and 4 bases lay in between. Germline CDR1 is DFQATT and CDR2 is SNEGSKA (reference sequence). The DNA for the CDR3 is TGCAGTGCTAGCGGAACAGATACGCAGTATTTT. Amino acid sequence: CSASGTDTQYF.

The J gene is TRBJ2-1, the V gene TRBV18; D is perhaps TRBD1 (6 bases). Germline V gene data show CDR1 as KGHSH and CDR2 as LQKENI. V gave up 3 bases and J gave up 9 bases, with 15 bases separating them. The CDR3 covers 14 residues. The CDR3 sequence is CASSPERRGVEQFF. CDR3 coding DNA: TGTGCCAGCTCACCGGAACGCAGGGGCGTTGAGCAGTTCTTC.

This rearrangement joins TRBV7-9 to TRBJ2-6; possibly TRBD1 or TRBD2 for D (5 bases each). Trimming took off 5 bases at V and 4 bases at J, with 21 bases between the two ends. Germline lookup yields CDR1 SEHNR and CDR2 FQNEAQ (reference sequence). The CDR3 sequence is 18 residues long. CDR3 amino acids: CASSVLLSGRSGANVLTF. The CDR3 nucleotides are TGTGCCAGCAGCGTCCTACTGTCGGGACGGTCCGGGGCCAACGTCCTGACTTTC. Looking up the rest from reference TRBV7-9 and TRBJ2-6 gives the full variable domain: DTGVSQNPRHKITKRGQNVTFRCDPISEHNRLYWYRQTLGQGPEFLTYFQNEAQLEKSRLLSDRFSAERPKGSFSTLEIQRTEQGDSAMYLCASSVLLSGRSGANVLTFGAGSRLTVL.

This clone came up a few times. This chain joins TRBV3-1 (or the pseudogene TRBV3-2) and TRBJ2-7; D gene unclear. This CDR3 has 11 residues. V lost 2 bases to trimming and J lost 7 bases, with 6 bases between them. The germline CDR1 and CDR2 sequences are LGHDT and YNNKEL (reference sequence). CDR3 protein: CASSQLREQYF. The DNA of the CDR3 is TGTGCCAGCAGCCAATTGAGGGAGCAGTACTTC.

The chain combines TRBV24-1 with TRBJ2-1; D call uncertain. The V gene lost 4 bases and the J gene lost 0 bases, with 12 bases spanning the gap. Germline-derived CDR1 and CDR2 are KGHDR and SFDVKD. The CDR3 spans 16 residues. CDR3 loop: CATSEVRRSSYNEQFF. The CDR3 DNA reads as TGTGCCACCAGTGAGGTCCGTAGGAGCTCCTACAATGAGCAGTTCTTC.

This clone was observed a handful of times. The chain employs TRBV7-2 and TRBJ2-6; either TRBD1 or TRBD2 may supply D (5 bases each). The CDR3 is made up of 15 amino acids. Germline assignment: CDR1 SGHTA and CDR2 FQGNSA. Trimming pared 5 bases from V and 0 bases from J, leaving 8 bases between. CDR3 residues: CASSRDGSGANVLTF. The DNA of the CDR3 is TGTGCCAGCAGCCGGGACGGCTCTGGGGCCAACGTCCTGACTTTC.

CDR3 DNA sequence: TGTGCCAGCAGTTTAGGGACTCGGGAGCAGTACTTC. As protein: CASSLGTREQYF. J is TRBJ2-7 and V is TRBV27; tentative D call: TRBD2 (6 bases). V was trimmed by 2 bases and J by 7 bases, leaving 9 bases between them. CDR3 length equals 12 residues. Germline V gene data show CDR1 as MNHEY and CDR2 as SMNVEV (reference sequence).

V is TRBV6-5 and J is TRBJ2-3, with a tentative D call TRBD2 (5 bases). Trimming removed 0 bases from V and 3 bases from J, with 10 bases in between. CDR1 MNHEY and CDR2 SVGAGI come from the germline V gene. This CDR3 has 15 residues. Here the CDR3 DNA reads TGTGCCAGCAGTTACTCACCCGGGATAACAGATACGCAGTATTTT. Encoded protein: CASSYSPGITDTQYF.

The CDR3 coding sequence is TGTGCCAGCAATCTGGAGGGGAGCTACGAGCAGTACTTC. This translates into CASNLEGSYEQYF. V is TRBV6-5 and J is TRBJ2-7; a possible D gene is TRBD2 (6 bases). Per germline, CDR1 MNHEY and CDR2 SVGAGI. CDR3 size: 13 residues. Trimming left V 7 bases short and J 3 bases short, with 13 bases between.

This clone was observed a handful of times. This chain uses TRBV6-4 with TRBJ1-1; no reliable D call. The CDR3 is made up of 13 amino acids. V gave up 3 bases and J gave up 1 base, with 6 bases separating them. CDR1 and CDR2 from the germline V gene are MRHNA and SNTAGT. CDR3 protein: CASSESANTEAFF. As DNA, the CDR3 is TGTGCCAGCAGTGAGTCCGCGAACACTGAAGCTTTCTTT.

V is TRBV6-5 and J is TRBJ1-4; possible D gene TRBD1, 6 bases. The V end was cut by 6 bases, the J end by 1 base, with 9 bases between. Germline V gives CDR1 MNHEY, CDR2 SVGAGI. The CDR3 sequence is 14 residues long. The CDR3 sequence: CASRPGVTNEKLFF. In DNA form, the CDR3 reads TGTGCCAGCAGGCCAGGGGTAACTAATGAAAAACTGTTTTTT.

The chain joins TRBV24-1 to TRBJ2-5, with 7 bases matching TRBD2. This CDR3 comprises 14 residues. After removal of 5 bases from V and 2 bases from J, the junction contained 4 bases not matched to a gene. From germline, CDR1 is KGHDR and CDR2 SFDVKD. The CDR3 protein is CATSASGYQETQYF. DNA of the CDR3: TGTGCCACCAGTGCTAGCGGATATCAAGAGACCCAGTACTTC.

CDR3 coding DNA: TGCGCCAGCAGCGAGGGACCTTCCTACGAGCAGTACTTC. It yields the protein CASSEGPSYEQYF. This rearrangement joins TRBV10-1 to TRBJ2-7; D possibly uses TRBD1 or TRBD2 (5 bases each). Between the trimmed V and J ends, which lost 6 bases and 1 base, there was a span of 10 bases. Germline-derived CDR1 and CDR2 are WNHNN and SYGVQD (reference sequence). There are 13 residues in the CDR3.

This clone has only a few counts. The J gene is TRBJ2-7, the V gene TRBV27; either TRBD1 or TRBD2 may supply D (5 bases each). Germline loops: CDR1 MNHEY, CDR2 SMNVEV (reference sequence). V lost 3 bases and J lost 2, with 17 bases in between. The CDR3 contains 16 residues. CDR3 in amino acids: CASSLKLGDGPYEQYF. The CDR3 region has the DNA TGTGCCAGCAGTTTGAAGTTGGGGGACGGTCCCTACGAGCAGTACTTC.